The T cell receptor beta chain described here comes from a study of immune evolution from preneoplasia to lung adenocarcinoma. On this clone itself: Antigen unknown.

Libraries were prepared by immunoSEQ multiplex PCR; TCRdb keeps only in-frame clonotypes and omits some of them. The profile shows about 4,200 clones, 81% of them singletons. Study-level findings and limits: From normal lung to invasive adenocarcinoma, top clone frequencies appeared to decrease. Clonality was highest in normal lung, lower in later-stage lesions apparently.

Patients had resection in Japan or China between about 2013 and 2017. H&E slides confirmed each diagnosis, reviewed by two pathologists independently. The germline CDR1 and CDR2 sequences are GTSNPN and SVGIG (reference sequence). The CDR3 length is 14 residues. The V and J ends lost 3 bases and 0 bases respectively, with 11 bases between them. The V gene is TRBV30, the J gene TRBJ1-1; D unresolved. Sequencing was performed on FFPE adjacent normal lung tissue. The sequence was collected from a person aged 70 to 85 with lung adenocarcinoma. CDR3 loop: CAWSPPSMNTEAFF. The CDR3, as DNA: TGTGCCTGGAGCCCCCCTTCGATGAACACTGAAGCTTTCTTT.